This T cell receptor (beta chain) was sequenced in a study of T cells in Graves' hyperthyroidism and ophthalmopathy. Overall study findings and caveats: Prediction of ophthalmopathy progression came a median roughly 6.4 months pre-onset.

Concerning this clonotype itself: What it binds is unknown.

In patients aged 18 to 65, hyperthyroidism was newly diagnosed, with duration under 2 months. TCR beta CDR3 regions were amplified from RNA. The TCR CDR3 was amplified in a first-round RT-PCR using the HTBI primer set. TCRdb re-analysed the multiplex PCR reads in MiXCR, keeping a single row per CDR3 protein. Of 93,000 or so distinct CDR3 sequences listed, over 45% are singletons. This CDR3 has 16 residues. V dropped 2 bases and J dropped 2; count of bases not matched to a gene: 8. Germline V gene lookup returns CDR1 DFQATT and CDR2 SNEGSKA (reference sequence). This chain connects TRBV20-1 to TRBJ1-5, with 8 bases identical to TRBD1. Sequencing was carried out using blood. The sequence was collected from a man aged 40-50 years with Graves' hyperthyroidism. The CDR3 nucleotides are TGCAGTGCTAGATTCGGTGACAGGGGACGCAATCAGCCCCAGCATTTT. Translated: CSARFGDRGRNQPQHF.